Listed below are T cell receptor beta chains from one sample, sequenced in a study of blood T cell repertoires in COVID-19. Produced via immunoSEQ multiplex PCR; TCRdb's table is partial and in-frame only. The profile shows some 150,000 clones, around 83% of them singletons. Material: peripheral blood. These receptors originate from a woman aged 55-69 years with acute or convalescent COVID-19. The CDR3 runs from the conserved cysteine through the conserved F or W. A D gene is named only where the DNA matches it firmly. For some rows the clone size is stated as once, few or many, or as a class when expanded; others skip it.

size,V,D,J,CDR3,DNA
-,TRBV5-1,-,TRBJ2-3,CASSPPKGEGSTPTDTQYF,TGCGCCAGCAGCCCACCAAAGGGAGAGGGCTCCACTCCCACAGATACGCAGTATTTT
few,TRBV6-2/TRBV6-3,-,TRBJ1-5,CASSYSGGLHQPQHF,TGTGCCAGCAGTTACTCCGGGGGATTGCATCAGCCCCAGCATTTT
-,TRBV23-1,-,TRBJ2-7,CASRPQGIRLYEQYF,TGCGCCAGCAGGCCCCAGGGAATTAGGTTATACGAGCAGTACTTC
-,TRBV5-4,-,TRBJ2-3,CASSHLQGISTDTQYF,TGTGCCAGCAGCCACCTTCAGGGGATTAGCACAGATACGCAGTATTTT
-,TRBV5-1,-,TRBJ2-7,CASSSLTGTSSNEQYF,TGCGCCAGCAGCTCGCTGACAGGTACCTCCTCGAACGAGCAGTACTTC
-,TRBV24-1,TRBD2,TRBJ2-2,CATGLAGANTGELFF,TGTGCCACCGGTCTAGCGGGGGCCAACACCGGGGAGCTGTTTTTT
-,TRBV2,-,TRBJ1-6,CASRMPPDSPLHF,TGTGCCAGCAGGATGCCCCCGGATTCACCCCTCCACTTT
-,TRBV5-1,TRBD1,TRBJ1-1,CASSVGQGGSTEAFF,TGCGCCAGCAGCGTCGGACAGGGAGGTAGCACTGAAGCTTTCTTT
few,TRBV6-5,TRBD1,TRBJ1-1,CASRVDRVSTEAFF,TGTGCCAGCAGGGTCGACAGGGTTAGCACTGAAGCTTTCTTT
few,TRBV5-8,TRBD1,TRBJ1-2,CASSSEWGQPNAYGYTF,TGTGCCAGCAGCTCGGAGTGGGGACAGCCGAATGCCTATGGCTACACCTTC
-,TRBV5-5,TRBD2,TRBJ2-1,CASRRSGGDSNEQFF,TGTGCCAGCAGACGTAGCGGGGGGGACAGCAATGAGCAGTTCTTC
-,TRBV4-3,-,TRBJ1-1,CASSQLINTEAFF,TGCGCCAGCAGCCAGCTAATAAACACTGAAGCTTTCTTT
-,TRBV7-9,TRBD1,TRBJ2-7,CASSGAGTDFYEQYF,TGTGCCAGCAGCGGCGCCGGGACAGATTTCTACGAGCAGTACTTC
-,TRBV7-9,-,TRBJ2-5,CASSLTGLAEETQYF,TGTGCCAGCAGCTTAACAGGTTTAGCGGAAGAGACCCAGTACTTC
-,TRBV28,TRBD1,TRBJ1-5,CASSLYRDRGQPQHF,TGTGCCAGCAGTTTATACCGGGACAGGGGCCAGCCCCAGCATTTT
-,TRBV15,TRBD1,TRBJ2-7,CATSRDLAGGEQYF,TGTGCCACCAGCAGAGATCTCGCAGGGGGCGAGCAGTACTTC
-,TRBV11-3,-,TRBJ2-3,CASSLQGTSSTDTQYF,TGTGCCAGCAGCTTACAGGGAACATCTAGCACAGATACGCAGTATTTT
-,TRBV7-6,-,TRBJ1-6,CASSLVGLGSSPLHF,TGTGCCAGCAGCTTAGTGGGGTTGGGGAGTAGTCCCCTCCACTTT
-,TRBV2,TRBD1,TRBJ1-4,CASLPGQGHEKLFF,TGTGCCAGCCTACCGGGACAGGGTCATGAAAAACTGTTTTTT
-,TRBV5-1,-,TRBJ2-7,CASSPTDFEGYEQYF,TGCGCCAGCAGTCCAACAGACTTCGAGGGCTACGAGCAGTACTTC
-,TRBV19,-,TRBJ2-5,CASSMERRGQETQYF,TGTGCCAGTAGTATGGAGCGCCGGGGGCAAGAGACCCAGTACTTC